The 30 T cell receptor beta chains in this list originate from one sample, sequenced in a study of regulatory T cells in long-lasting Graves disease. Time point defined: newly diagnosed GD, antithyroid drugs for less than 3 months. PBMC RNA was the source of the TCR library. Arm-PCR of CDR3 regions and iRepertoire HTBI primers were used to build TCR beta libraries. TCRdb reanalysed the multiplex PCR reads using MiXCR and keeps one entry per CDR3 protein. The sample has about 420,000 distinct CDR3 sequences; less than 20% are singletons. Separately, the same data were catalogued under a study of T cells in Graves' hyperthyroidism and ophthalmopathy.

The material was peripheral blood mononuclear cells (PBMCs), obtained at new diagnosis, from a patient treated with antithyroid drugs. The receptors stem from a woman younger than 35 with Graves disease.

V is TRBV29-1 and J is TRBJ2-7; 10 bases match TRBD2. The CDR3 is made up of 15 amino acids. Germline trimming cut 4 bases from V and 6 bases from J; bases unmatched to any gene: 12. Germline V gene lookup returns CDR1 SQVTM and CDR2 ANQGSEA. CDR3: CSVGGPSGSLSEQYF. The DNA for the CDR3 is TGCAGCGTTGGTGGGCCTAGCGGGAGCCTAAGCGAGCAGTACTTC.

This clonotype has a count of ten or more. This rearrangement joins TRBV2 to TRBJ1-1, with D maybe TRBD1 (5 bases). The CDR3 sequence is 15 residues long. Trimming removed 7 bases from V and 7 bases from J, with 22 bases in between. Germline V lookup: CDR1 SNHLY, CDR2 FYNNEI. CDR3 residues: CASNTAGRRGVEAFF. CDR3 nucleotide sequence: TGTGCCAGCAACACAGCAGGGAGGCGAGGAGTTGAAGCTTTCTTT.

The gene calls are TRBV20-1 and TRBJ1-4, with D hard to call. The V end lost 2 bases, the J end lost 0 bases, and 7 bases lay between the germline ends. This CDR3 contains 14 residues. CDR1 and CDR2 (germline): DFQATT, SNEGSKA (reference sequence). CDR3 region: CSARRGSTNEKLFF. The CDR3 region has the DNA TGCAGTGCTAGAAGAGGCTCAACTAATGAAAAACTGTTTTTT.

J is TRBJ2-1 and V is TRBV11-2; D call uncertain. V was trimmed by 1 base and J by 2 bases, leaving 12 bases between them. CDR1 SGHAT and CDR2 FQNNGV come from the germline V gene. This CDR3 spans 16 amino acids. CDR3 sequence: CASSLVEAAAYNEQFF. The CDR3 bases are TGTGCCAGCAGCTTAGTTGAGGCAGCCGCCTACAATGAGCAGTTCTTC.

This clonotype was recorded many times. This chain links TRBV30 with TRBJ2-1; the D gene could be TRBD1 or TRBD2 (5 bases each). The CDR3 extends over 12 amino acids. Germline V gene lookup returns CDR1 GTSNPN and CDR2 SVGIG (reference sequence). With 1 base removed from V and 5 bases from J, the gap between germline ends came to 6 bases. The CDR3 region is CAWSGGNNEQFF. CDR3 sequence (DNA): TGTGCCTGGAGTGGGGGGAACAATGAGCAGTTCTTC.

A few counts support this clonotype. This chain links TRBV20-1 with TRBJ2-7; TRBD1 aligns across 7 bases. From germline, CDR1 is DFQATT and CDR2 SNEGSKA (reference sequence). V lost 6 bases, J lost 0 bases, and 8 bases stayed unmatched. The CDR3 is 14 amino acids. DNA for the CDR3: TGCAGTGCGAGGGACAGTAGGAGCTCCTACGAGCAGTACTTC. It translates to CSARDSRSSYEQYF.

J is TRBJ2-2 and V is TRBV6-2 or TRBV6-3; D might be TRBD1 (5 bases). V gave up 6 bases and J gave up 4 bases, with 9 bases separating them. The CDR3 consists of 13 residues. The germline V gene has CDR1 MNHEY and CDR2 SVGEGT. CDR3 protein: CASRGALTGELFF. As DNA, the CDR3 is TGTGCCAGCAGAGGGGCCCTCACCGGGGAGCTGTTTTTT.

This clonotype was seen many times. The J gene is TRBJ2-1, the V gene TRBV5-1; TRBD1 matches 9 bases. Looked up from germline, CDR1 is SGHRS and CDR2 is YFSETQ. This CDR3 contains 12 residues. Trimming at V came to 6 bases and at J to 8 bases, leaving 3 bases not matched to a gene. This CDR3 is CASMGQGDEQFF. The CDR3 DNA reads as TGCGCCAGCATGGGACAGGGCGATGAGCAGTTCTTC.

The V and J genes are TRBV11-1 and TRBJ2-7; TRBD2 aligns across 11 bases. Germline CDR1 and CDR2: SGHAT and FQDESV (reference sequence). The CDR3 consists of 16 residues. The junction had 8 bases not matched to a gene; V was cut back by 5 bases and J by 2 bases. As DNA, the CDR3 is TGTGCCAGCAGCCCCCCCCTAGCGGGAGGAACCTACGAGCAGTACTTC. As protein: CASSPPLAGGTYEQYF.

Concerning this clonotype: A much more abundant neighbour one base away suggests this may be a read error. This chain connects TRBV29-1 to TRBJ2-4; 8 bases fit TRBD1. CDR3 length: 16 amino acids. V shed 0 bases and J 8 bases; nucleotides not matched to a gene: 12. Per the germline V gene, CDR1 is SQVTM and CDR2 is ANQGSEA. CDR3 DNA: TGCAGCGTTGAAGATACAGGGGGAGACATTGGGTACATTCAGTACTTC. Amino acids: CSVEDTGGDIGYIQYF.

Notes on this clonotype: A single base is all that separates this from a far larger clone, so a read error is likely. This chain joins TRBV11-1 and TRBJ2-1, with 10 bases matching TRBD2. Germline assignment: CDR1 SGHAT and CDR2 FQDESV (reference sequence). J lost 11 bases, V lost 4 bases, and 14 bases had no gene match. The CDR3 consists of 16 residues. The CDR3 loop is CASSSQASGRAVKQFF. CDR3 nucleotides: TGTGCCAGCAGCTCCCAAGCCAGCGGGAGGGCGGTTAAGCAGTTCTTC.

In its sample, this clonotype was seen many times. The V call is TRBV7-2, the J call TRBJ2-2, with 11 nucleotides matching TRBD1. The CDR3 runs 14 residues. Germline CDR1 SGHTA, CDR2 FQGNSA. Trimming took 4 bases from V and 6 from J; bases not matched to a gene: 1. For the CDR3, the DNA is TGTGCCAGCAGCTGGGGACAGGGGGCCGGGGAGCTGTTTTTT. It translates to CASSWGQGAGELFF.

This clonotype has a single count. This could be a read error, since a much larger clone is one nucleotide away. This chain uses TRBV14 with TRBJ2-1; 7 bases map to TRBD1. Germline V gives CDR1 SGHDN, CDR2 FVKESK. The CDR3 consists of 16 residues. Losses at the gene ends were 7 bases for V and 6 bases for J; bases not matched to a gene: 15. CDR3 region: CASNQATGTVPNEQFF. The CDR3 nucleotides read TGTGCCAGCAACCAGGCCACCGGGACAGTGCCCAATGAGCAGTTCTTC.

The CDR3 reads CASSGQGSGNTIYF. The CDR3 DNA reads TGTGCCAGCAGTGGACAGGGTTCTGGAAACACCATATATTTT. V is TRBV2 and J is TRBJ1-3; 7 bases agree with TRBD1. Germline lookup yields CDR1 SNHLY and CDR2 FYNNEI. Trimming at V came to 4 bases and at J to 1 base, leaving 1 base not matched to a gene. The CDR3 consists of 14 residues.

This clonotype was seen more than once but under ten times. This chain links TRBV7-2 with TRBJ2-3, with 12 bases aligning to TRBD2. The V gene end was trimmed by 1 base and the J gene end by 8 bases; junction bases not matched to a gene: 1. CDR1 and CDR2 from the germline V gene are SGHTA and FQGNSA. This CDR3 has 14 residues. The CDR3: CASSLGTSGITQYF. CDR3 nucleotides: TGTGCCAGCAGCTTAGGGACTAGCGGGATTACGCAGTATTTT.

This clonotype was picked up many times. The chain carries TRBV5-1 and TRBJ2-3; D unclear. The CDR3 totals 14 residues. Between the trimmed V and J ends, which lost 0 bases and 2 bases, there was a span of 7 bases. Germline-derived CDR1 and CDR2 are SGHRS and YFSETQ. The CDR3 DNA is TGCGCCAGCAGCTTGGGTGGATACACAGATACGCAGTATTTT. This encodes CASSLGGYTDTQYF.

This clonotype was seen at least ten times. The CDR3 loop is CSASSPSGYEQYF. In DNA, the CDR3 is TGCAGTGCTAGTTCCCCGAGCGGCTACGAGCAGTACTTC. This rearrangement joins TRBV20-1 to TRBJ2-7; possibly TRBD2 for D (5 bases). Trimming pared 3 bases from V and 3 bases from J, leaving 12 bases between. CDR1 and CDR2 from the germline V gene are DFQATT and SNEGSKA (reference sequence). CDR3 size: 13 residues.

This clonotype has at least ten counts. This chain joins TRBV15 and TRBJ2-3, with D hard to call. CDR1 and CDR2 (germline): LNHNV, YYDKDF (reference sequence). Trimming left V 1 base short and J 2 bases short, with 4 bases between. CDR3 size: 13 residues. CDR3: CATSRADTDTQYF. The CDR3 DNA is TGTGCCACCAGCAGAGCAGACACAGATACGCAGTATTTT.

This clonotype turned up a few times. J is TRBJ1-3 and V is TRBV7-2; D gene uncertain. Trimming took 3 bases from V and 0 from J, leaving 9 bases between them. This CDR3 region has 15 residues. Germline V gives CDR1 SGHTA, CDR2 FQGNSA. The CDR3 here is CASSFPGGSGNTIYF. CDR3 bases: TGTGCCAGCAGCTTCCCGGGAGGCTCTGGAAACACCATATATTTT.

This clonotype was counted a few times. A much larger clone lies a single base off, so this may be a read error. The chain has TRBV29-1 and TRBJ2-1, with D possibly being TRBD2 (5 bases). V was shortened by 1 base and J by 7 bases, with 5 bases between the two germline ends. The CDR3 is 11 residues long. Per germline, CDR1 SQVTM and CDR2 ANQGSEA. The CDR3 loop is CSVEGENEQFF. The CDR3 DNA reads TGCAGCGTTGAAGGGGAGAATGAGCAGTTCTTC.

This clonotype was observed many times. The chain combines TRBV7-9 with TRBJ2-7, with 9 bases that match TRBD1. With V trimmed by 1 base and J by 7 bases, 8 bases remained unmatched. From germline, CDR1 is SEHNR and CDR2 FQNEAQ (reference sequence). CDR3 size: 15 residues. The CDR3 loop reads CASSLGTGGNEEQYF. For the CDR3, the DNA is TGTGCCAGCAGCTTAGGCACAGGGGGCAATGAAGAGCAGTACTTC.

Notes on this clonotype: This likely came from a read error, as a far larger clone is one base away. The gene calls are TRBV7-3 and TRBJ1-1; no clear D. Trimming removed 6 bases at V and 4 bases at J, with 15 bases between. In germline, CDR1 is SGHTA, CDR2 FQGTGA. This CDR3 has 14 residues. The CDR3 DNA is TGTGCCAGCAGTAGTCGCCCAGTTAGCACTGAAGCTTTCTTT. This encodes CASSSRPVSTEAFF.

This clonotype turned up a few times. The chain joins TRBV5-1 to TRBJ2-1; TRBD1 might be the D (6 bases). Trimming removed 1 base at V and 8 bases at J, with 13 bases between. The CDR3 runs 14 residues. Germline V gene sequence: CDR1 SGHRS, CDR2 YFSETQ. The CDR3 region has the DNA TGCGCCAGCAGCTTGCCAGGGGTTTTCGATGAGCAGTTCTTC. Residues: CASSLPGVFDEQFF.

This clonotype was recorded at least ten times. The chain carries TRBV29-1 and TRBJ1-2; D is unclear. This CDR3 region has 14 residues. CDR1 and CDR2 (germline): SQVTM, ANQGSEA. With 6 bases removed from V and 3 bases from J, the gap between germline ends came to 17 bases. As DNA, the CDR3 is TGCAGCGTCCTTACGTCAGGTCCACACTATGGCTACACCTTC. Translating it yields CSVLTSGPHYGYTF.

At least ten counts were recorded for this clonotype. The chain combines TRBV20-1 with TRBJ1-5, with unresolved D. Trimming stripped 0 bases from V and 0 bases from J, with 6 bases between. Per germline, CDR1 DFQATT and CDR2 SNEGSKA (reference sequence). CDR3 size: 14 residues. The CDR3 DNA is TGCAGTGCTAGAGATCCAGTTAGCAATCAGCCCCAGCATTTT. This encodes CSARDPVSNQPQHF.

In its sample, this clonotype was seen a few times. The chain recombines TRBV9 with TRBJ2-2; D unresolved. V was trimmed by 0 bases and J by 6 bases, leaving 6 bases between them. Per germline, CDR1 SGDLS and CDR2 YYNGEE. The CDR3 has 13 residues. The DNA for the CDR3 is TGTGCCAGCAGCGTAGCGGCGGCCGGGGAGCTGTTTTTT. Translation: CASSVAAAGELFF.

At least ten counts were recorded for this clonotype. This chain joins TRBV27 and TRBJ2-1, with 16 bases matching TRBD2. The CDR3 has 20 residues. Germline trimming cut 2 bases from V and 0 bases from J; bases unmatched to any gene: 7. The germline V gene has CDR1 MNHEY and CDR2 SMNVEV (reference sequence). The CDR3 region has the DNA TGTGCCAGCAGTTTAAGGGGACTAGCGGGAGGGTTGGGCTCCTACAATGAGCAGTTCTTC. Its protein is CASSLRGLAGGLGSYNEQFF.

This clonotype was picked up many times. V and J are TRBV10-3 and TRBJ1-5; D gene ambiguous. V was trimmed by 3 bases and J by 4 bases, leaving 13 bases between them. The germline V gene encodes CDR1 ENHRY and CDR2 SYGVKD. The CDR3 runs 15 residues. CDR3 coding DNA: TGTGCCATCAGTGAAGGCCTCACTTCTAATCAGCCCCAGCATTTT. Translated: CAISEGLTSNQPQHF.

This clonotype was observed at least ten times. CDR3 sequence: CATTGTDTYEQYF. CDR3 in DNA: TGTGCCACCACAGGGACTGATACCTACGAGCAGTACTTC. The gene calls are TRBV15 and TRBJ2-7; maybe TRBD2 (6 bases). V lost 7 bases and J 2 bases, leaving 12 bases between the germline ends. Germline values: CDR1 LNHNV, CDR2 YYDKDF (reference sequence). The CDR3 consists of 13 residues. Filled out from reference TRBV15 and TRBJ2-7, the complete variable domain reads DAMVIQNPRYQVTQFGKPVTLSCSQTLNHNVMYWYQQKSSQAPKLLFHYYDKDFNNEADTPDNFQSRRPNTSFCFLDIRSPGLGDTAMYLCATTGTDTYEQYFGPGTRLTVT.

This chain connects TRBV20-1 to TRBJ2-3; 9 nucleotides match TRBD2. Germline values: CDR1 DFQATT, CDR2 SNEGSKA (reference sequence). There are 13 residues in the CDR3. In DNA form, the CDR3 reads TGCGGGGGACTAGCTCAAGTCACAGATACGCAGTATTTT. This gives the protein CGGLAQVTDTQYF.